This TCR beta chain was profiled in a study of Graves' ophthalmopathy and Graves' hyperthyroidism. In the study overall: Hyperthyroidism showing no ophthalmopathy within 18 months of follow-up was stable. Study-wide results and limits: Most clonotypes expanded in thyroid above 0.001 frequency were present in blood too. Forecasting of ophthalmopathy progression by the model achieved around 71% sensitivity and around 77% specificity.

The germline V and J ends were trimmed by 2 bases and 2 bases, with 7 bases remaining between them. The CDR3 runs 14 residues. The V gene's germline CDR1 is LNHDA and CDR2 SQIVND (reference sequence). Orbital computed tomography, thyroid ultrasound, TRAb, serum thyroxine and clinical symptoms formed the basis of diagnosis. Beta-chain TCR CDR3 regions were amplified from RNA transcripts. HTBI primers served in a first-round RT-PCR, which a second-round multiplex PCR followed. One entry per CDR3 protein results from TCRdb running MiXCR on the multiplex PCR reads. The sample consists of a few hundred thousand distinct CDR3 sequences, approximately 35% of them appearing once. Ten or more counts support this clonotype. Antigen unknown.

The clonotype comes from an adult man with Graves' hyperthyroidism. The rearrangement links TRBV19 to TRBJ1-3; D unresolved. The material sequenced was peripheral blood or thyroid tissue (not recorded which). CDR3 nucleotide sequence: TGTGCCAGTAGTATAATGGGTACTGGAAACACCATATATTTT. It codes for CASSIMGTGNTIYF.